This TCR beta chain was captured in a study of T cell responses to AZD1222 COVID-19 vaccine. CDR1 SQVTM and CDR2 ANQGSEA come from the germline V gene. Trimming pared 7 bases from V and 2 bases from J, leaving 11 bases between. This CDR3 is 12 amino acids long. Findings and limits, study-wide: Just a handful of AZD1222 recipients were seropositive at baseline. The donor cohort was predominantly white British with a female majority, and clonal diversity may have been underestimated.

TCRdb's copy holds only in-frame clones and misses some; the assay was immunoSEQ multiplex PCR. This table has some 180,000 clones, approximately 86% appearing once. As for this clone: Its antigen is unknown.

The sequencing here drew on peripheral blood, taken on day 0 of AZD1222 vaccination. J is TRBJ1-1 and V is TRBV29-1; D is unresolved. The clonotype comes from an adult in good health. CDR3 amino acids: CSGTDGNTEAFF. For the CDR3, the DNA is TGCAGCGGGACCGACGGTAACACTGAAGCTTTCTTT.